These 26 T cell receptor beta chains were sequenced from one sample in a study of blood T cell repertoires in COVID-19. The protocol was immunoSEQ multiplex PCR, while the TCRdb copy is restricted to in-frame clones and leaves out a portion. The sample has 400,000 or so clones; 88% are singletons. The sequenced sample consisted of PBMCs or T cells enriched from blood (not recorded which). All receptors come from a woman in her 40s with acute COVID-19.

This chain joins TRBV29-1 and TRBJ2-2, with a weak D call TRBD2 (6 bases). V was shortened by 6 bases and J by 6 bases, with 11 bases between the two germline ends. Germline V gene sequence: CDR1 SQVTM, CDR2 ANQGSEA. The CDR3 spans 12 residues. The CDR3 bases are TGCAGCGTGTCCAGGAGGGCCGGGGAGCTGTTTTTT. This encodes CSVSRRAGELFF.

J is TRBJ2-3 and V is TRBV11-3; no clear D. V lost 0 bases to trimming and J lost 2 bases, with 6 bases between them. The CDR3 covers 14 residues. CDR1 is SGHNT and CDR2 is YENEEA in the germline V gene. The DNA for the CDR3 is TGTGCCAGCAGCTTAGATCCGTCCACAGATACGCAGTATTTT. Translating it yields CASSLDPSTDTQYF. Variable domain in full (rest from reference TRBV11-3 and TRBJ2-3): EAGVVQSPRYKIIEKKQPVAFWCNPISGHNTLYWYLQNLGQGPELLIRYENEEAVDDSQLPKDRFSAERLKGVDSTLKIQPAELGDSAVYLCASSLDPSTDTQYFGPGTRLTVL.

V gene TRBV20-1 combines with J gene TRBJ2-3; D is uncertain. Germline CDR1 is DFQATT and CDR2 is SNEGSKA (reference sequence). The CDR3 is 11 amino acids. Trimming cost V 5 bases and J 5 bases, with 8 bases left between them. CDR3 coding DNA: TGCAGTGCTCAGATACGAGATACGCAGTATTTT. It translates to CSAQIRDTQYF.

This clone was recorded once. V is TRBV7-9 and J is TRBJ1-1; 8 nucleotides agree with TRBD1. The CDR3 loop spans 16 amino acids. Per germline, CDR1 SEHNR and CDR2 FQNEAQ (reference sequence). After removal of 5 bases from V and 1 base from J, the junction contained 9 bases not matched to a gene. CDR3: CASSPRTGQANTEAFF. DNA of the CDR3: TGTGCCAGCAGCCCCCGGACAGGGCAGGCGAACACTGAAGCTTTCTTT.

The chain recombines TRBV5-6 with TRBJ1-4; D remains ambiguous. Germline CDR1 reads SGHDT; CDR2 reads YYEEEE. The V end was cut by 0 bases, the J end by 8 bases, with 11 bases between. There are 14 residues in the CDR3. The CDR3 loop reads CASSLEGGKEKLFF. CDR3 nucleotide sequence: TGTGCCAGCAGCTTGGAGGGCGGGAAGGAAAAACTGTTTTTT.

This chain connects TRBV9 to TRBJ2-5; D ambiguous. V lost 7 bases and J lost 5, with 9 bases in between. The germline CDR1 and CDR2 sequences are SGDLS and YYNGEE. CDR3 length: 11 residues. CDR3 DNA: TGTGCCAGCCCCCTGAGGGAGACCCAGTACTTC. It codes for CASPLRETQYF.

The chain joins TRBV6-1 to TRBJ1-6; TRBD1 aligns across 8 bases. Germline lookup yields CDR1 MNHNS and CDR2 SASEGT. This CDR3 contains 18 residues. V was pared by 2 bases and J by 0 bases, with 6 bases of the junction left unmatched. CDR3 protein: CASSESWTGSSYNSPLHF. Here the CDR3 DNA reads TGTGCCAGCAGTGAATCTTGGACAGGGAGCTCCTATAATTCACCCCTCCACTTT.

The CDR3 nucleotides are TGTGCCAGCAGGGGCGGGGGGACCTCTGGGGCCAACGTCCTGACTTTC. Its protein product is CASRGGGTSGANVLTF. The V gene is TRBV2, the J gene TRBJ2-6; 8 bases are a match to TRBD2. From germline, CDR1 is SNHLY and CDR2 FYNNEI. This CDR3 is built from 16 residues. V shed 6 bases, J shed 0 bases, and the junction held 4 bases outside the gene matches.

This clone was seen once. V usage is TRBV11-2 and J usage is TRBJ1-1; D is perhaps TRBD1 (5 bases). Looked up from germline, CDR1 is SGHAT and CDR2 is FQNNGV. CDR3 size: 14 residues. The V end was cut by 2 bases, the J end by 1 base, with 8 bases between. As DNA, the CDR3 is TGTGCCAGCAGCTTAAGGCAGGGGAACACTGAAGCTTTCTTT. It encodes CASSLRQGNTEAFF.

This clone has just one count. In the same sample, other DNA sequences code for this CDR3. The J gene is TRBJ1-5, the V gene TRBV15; a weak D match, TRBD1 (5 bases). V was clipped by 1 base and J by 7 bases, with 11 bases between them. CDR3 length: 14 residues. Germline assignment: CDR1 LNHNV and CDR2 YYDKDF (reference sequence). The CDR3 DNA reads TGTGCCACCAGCAGAGGACCCGGGGGGCAGCCCCAGCATTTT. The encoded protein is CATSRGPGGQPQHF.

This CDR3 reads CSVPGTSNQETQYF. In DNA form, the CDR3 reads TGCAGCGTTCCCGGGACTTCTAATCAAGAGACCCAGTACTTC. The V call is TRBV29-1, the J call TRBJ2-5; D is possibly TRBD2 (6 bases). The CDR3 sequence is 14 residues long. The V gene's germline CDR1 is SQVTM and CDR2 ANQGSEA. The V end was cut by 5 bases, the J end by 2 bases, with 15 bases between.

The V gene is TRBV6-5, the J gene TRBJ2-7, with D possibly TRBD2 on 5 matching bases. CDR1 and CDR2 (germline): MNHEY, SVGAGI. V was pared by 11 bases and J by 6 bases, with 14 bases between. The CDR3 length is 11 residues. CDR3 amino acids: CASSRRGEQYF. CDR3 nucleotides: TGTGCCTCATCTCGTCGGGGCGAGCAGTACTTC.

The chain links TRBV15 to TRBJ1-6; TRBD1 matches at 12 bases. This CDR3 has 15 residues. The trim removed 3 bases at V and 8 bases at J, leaving 2 bases unmatched. CDR1 is LNHNV and CDR2 is YYDKDF in the germline V gene (reference sequence). CDR3 bases: TGTGCCACCAGCAGGGGACAGGGGGCAGATTCACCCCTCCACTTT. Translated: CATSRGQGADSPLHF. Full variable domain (outside the CDR3, taken from reference TRBV15 and TRBJ1-6): DAMVIQNPRYQVTQFGKPVTLSCSQTLNHNVMYWYQQKSSQAPKLLFHYYDKDFNNEADTPDNFQSRRPNTSFCFLDIRSPGLGDTAMYLCATSRGQGADSPLHFGNGTRLTVT.

The chain combines TRBV27 with TRBJ2-7, with 8 nucleotides matching TRBD1. CDR3 size: 13 residues. V lost 3 bases and J lost 2; bases outside the gene matches: 0. The germline CDR1 and CDR2 sequences are MNHEY and SMNVEV (reference sequence). CDR3: CASSLTGAYEQYF. The CDR3 nucleotides are TGTGCCAGCAGTTTGACAGGGGCCTACGAGCAGTACTTC.

The table lists this clone with a count of one. The rearrangement uses TRBV12-3 or TRBV12-4 and TRBJ1-2, with 7 bases aligning to TRBD1. The CDR3 spans 13 residues. The J segment lost 4 bases and the V segment lost 5 bases, leaving 4 bases of the junction unmatched. The CDR3 loop is CASSRQGPYGYTF. The CDR3 nucleotides are TGTGCCAGCAGTCGACAGGGACCCTATGGCTACACCTTC.

The chain joins TRBV7-9 to TRBJ2-7; D perhaps matches TRBD2 (5 bases). Deletions cut 2 bases from V and 6 bases from J, with 14 bases between. There are 14 residues in the CDR3. Germline loops: CDR1 SEHNR, CDR2 FQNEAQ (reference sequence). The CDR3 loop reads CASSLSPGEREQYF. CDR3 DNA: TGTGCCAGCAGCTTATCCCCCGGGGAGCGCGAGCAGTACTTC.

The CDR3 protein is CASSTPRWGQGSKGELFF. CDR3 coding DNA: TGTGCCAGTAGTACCCCTAGGTGGGGACAGGGGTCCAAGGGGGAGCTGTTTTTT. The chain links TRBV19 to TRBJ2-2, with TRBD1 identical over 10 bases. J lost 8 bases, V lost 4 bases, and 16 bases had no gene match. Germline V gives CDR1 LNHDA, CDR2 SQIVND (reference sequence). This CDR3 region has 18 residues.

This sequence joins TRBV11-3 and TRBJ2-3; 10 bases agree with TRBD2. J was trimmed by 4 bases and V by 5 bases; bases with no gene match: 9. This CDR3 comprises 16 residues. CDR1 and CDR2 from the germline V gene are SGHNT and YENEEA. CDR3 coding DNA: TGTGCCAGCAGCCTCGATAGCGGGGGGTTGCCAGATACGCAGTATTTT. Protein: CASSLDSGGLPDTQYF. Filled out from reference TRBV11-3 and TRBJ2-3, the complete variable domain reads EAGVVQSPRYKIIEKKQPVAFWCNPISGHNTLYWYLQNLGQGPELLIRYENEEAVDDSQLPKDRFSAERLKGVDSTLKIQPAELGDSAVYLCASSLDSGGLPDTQYFGPGTRLTVL.

The V gene is TRBV2, the J gene TRBJ1-4; D gene uncertain. The CDR3 spans 15 residues. Germline CDR1 SNHLY, CDR2 FYNNEI. The V end lost 4 bases, the J end lost 0 bases, and 9 bases lay between the germline ends. This chain's CDR3 is CASSAEQATNEKLFF. The CDR3 DNA follows: TGTGCCAGCAGTGCAGAGCAGGCAACTAATGAAAAACTGTTTTTT.

This chain links TRBV6-5 with TRBJ1-1; maybe TRBD1 (5 bases). The germline V gene encodes CDR1 MNHEY and CDR2 SVGAGI. The CDR3 loop spans 13 amino acids. The V end lost 8 bases, the J end lost 4 bases, and 14 bases lay between the germline ends. The CDR3 DNA sequence: TGTGCCAGCTCGTATCAGGGTCCCACTGAAGCTTTCTTT. Protein sequence: CASSYQGPTEAFF.

The chain carries TRBV7-8 and TRBJ1-6; D ambiguous. Trimming left V 5 bases short and J 3 bases short, with 5 bases between. Germline V gives CDR1 SGHVS, CDR2 FQNEAQ. This CDR3 spans 13 amino acids. Written as DNA, the CDR3 is TGTGCCAGCAGCCTTAACTATAATTCACCCCTCCACTTT. Amino acids: CASSLNYNSPLHF.

Only a few counts were recorded for this clone. The chain employs TRBV27 and TRBJ1-6, with D unclear. The CDR3 loop spans 15 amino acids. The germline V and J ends were trimmed by 0 bases and 6 bases, with 9 bases remaining between them. Germline V lookup: CDR1 MNHEY, CDR2 SMNVEV (reference sequence). The CDR3 loop is CASSLSGRRNSPLHF. The CDR3 DNA reads as TGTGCCAGCAGTTTATCAGGGAGGCGTAATTCACCCCTCCACTTT.

This clone was seen a single time. The chain recombines TRBV10-3 with TRBJ1-2; D call uncertain. CDR3 length: 13 amino acids. Trimming stripped 1 base from V and 8 bases from J, with 11 bases between. The germline gives CDR1 ENHRY, CDR2 SYGVKD. CDR3 in DNA: TGTGCCATCAGTGAGTTTCTGCCTCAGGGCTACACCTTC. Protein: CAISEFLPQGYTF.

In this sample, this clone turned up a few times. The chain combines TRBV4-1 with TRBJ2-2; 9 nucleotides line up with TRBD2. After removal of 0 bases from V and 5 bases from J, the junction contained 7 bases not matched to a gene. The CDR3 contains 17 residues. Germline lookup yields CDR1 MGHRA and CDR2 YSYEKL. The CDR3 reads CASSQESSGEWTGELFF. CDR3 nucleotide sequence: TGCGCCAGCAGCCAAGAGTCTAGCGGGGAGTGGACCGGGGAGCTGTTTTTT.

The chain uses TRBV5-1 and TRBJ1-5; tentative D call: TRBD1 (5 bases). V dropped 3 bases and J dropped 5 bases, with 15 bases sitting between them. Germline V lookup: CDR1 SGHRS, CDR2 YFSETQ. This CDR3 contains 15 residues. Here the CDR3 DNA reads TGCGCCAGCAGCTATGATGGGGGGAGGTATCAGCCCCAGCATTTT. Translated: CASSYDGGRYQPQHF.

V and J are TRBV3-1 (or the pseudogene TRBV3-2) and TRBJ2-7; 8 bases line up with TRBD1. V dropped 4 bases and J dropped 3; count of bases not matched to a gene: 2. Germline V gene lookup returns CDR1 LGHDT and CDR2 YNNKEL (reference sequence). This CDR3 is built from 13 residues. The CDR3 here is CASSLGQGYEQYF. The CDR3 nucleotides read TGTGCCAGCAGCCTCGGACAGGGCTACGAGCAGTACTTC.